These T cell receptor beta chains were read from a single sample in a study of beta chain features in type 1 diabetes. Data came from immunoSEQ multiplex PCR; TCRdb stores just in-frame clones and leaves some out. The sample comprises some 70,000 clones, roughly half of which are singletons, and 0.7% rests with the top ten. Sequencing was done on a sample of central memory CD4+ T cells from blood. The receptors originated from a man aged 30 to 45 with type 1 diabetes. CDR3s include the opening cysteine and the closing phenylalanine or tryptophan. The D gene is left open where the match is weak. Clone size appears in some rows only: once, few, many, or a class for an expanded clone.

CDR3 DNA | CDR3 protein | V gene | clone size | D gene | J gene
TGTGCCAGTAGTGGATTACAGAGCTCTGGGGCCAACGTCCTGACTTTC | CASSGLQSSGANVLTF | TRBV19 | NA | NA | TRBJ2-6
TGTGCCAGCAGGGTGGACTCGAACACCGGGGAGCTGTTTTTT | CASRVDSNTGELFF | TRBV2 | medium-sized | NA | TRBJ2-2
TGTGCCAGCGGCACGGGACAGGGCGGTCAGGGCTTTGGAAACACCATATATTTT | CASGTGQGGQGFGNTIYF | TRBV21-1 | NA | NA | TRBJ1-3
TGTGCCAGCAGCTTGACAGGGGGGACTAGCGGGGGCTACAATGAGCAGTTCTTC | CASSLTGGTSGGYNEQFF | TRBV5-4 | few | TRBD2 | TRBJ2-1
TGTGCCAGTATCCCCCAGGGGGACAGGGGTCTCGGGGAGCTGTTTTTT | CASIPQGDRGLGELFF | TRBV19 | few | TRBD1 | TRBJ2-2
TGTGCCAGCAGCTTGGCCGCGAGGGGGCCCTCACCCGAGCAGTACTTC | CASSLAARGPSPEQYF | TRBV5-4 | few | TRBD1 | TRBJ2-7
TGCGCCAGCAGCCAAGGACTAGCGGTTTCCTACGAGCAGTACTTC | CASSQGLAVSYEQYF | TRBV4-1 | NA | TRBD2 | TRBJ2-7
TGTGCCAGCAGCCCCAATCGGGGAGACCCCAACTATGGCTACACCTTC | CASSPNRGDPNYGYTF | TRBV9 | NA | NA | TRBJ1-2
TGTGCCAGCAGCCTCGGACAGGGGATTCTCTACGAGCAGTACTTC | CASSLGQGILYEQYF | TRBV11-3 | NA | TRBD1 | TRBJ2-7
TGTGCCAGCAGCTTCGGGGGGGATAACTATGGCTACACCTTC | CASSFGGDNYGYTF | TRBV5-4 | NA | NA | TRBJ1-2
TGCAGCGTTGAGGGGAGTAAGCAGTTCTTC | CSVEGSKQFF | TRBV29-1 | few | NA | TRBJ2-1
TGTGCCAGCAGCTTAGATGGCAGCGGAAGCACAGATACGCAGTATTTT | CASSLDGSGSTDTQYF | TRBV11-2 | few | NA | TRBJ2-3
TGCGCCAGCAGCTTGGACGGGGGGGGACAAGAGACCCAGTACTTC | CASSLDGGGQETQYF | TRBV5-1 | once | TRBD2 | TRBJ2-5
TGTGCCAGCAGCATCTCAGGGTCTGTCGGCTACACCTTC | CASSISGSVGYTF | TRBV11-3 | few | NA | TRBJ1-2
TGTGCCAGCAGCCCGGGGACTGGTTTGTACGAGCAGTACTTC | CASSPGTGLYEQYF | TRBV7-2 | few | NA | TRBJ2-7
TGCGCCAGCAGCCCACAGGGAGGGAAGGGGAACACCGGGGAGCTGTTTTTT | CASSPQGGKGNTGELFF | TRBV4-1 | NA | NA | TRBJ2-2
TGTGCCACCAGCAGATTTATGGGGCAGGGGAACACTGAAGCTTTCTTT | CATSRFMGQGNTEAFF | TRBV15 | NA | NA | TRBJ1-1
TGTGCCAGCAGCCAAACAGGGCGCGTCACTGAAGCTTTCTTT | CASSQTGRVTEAFF | TRBV4-2 | NA | NA | TRBJ1-1
TGTGCCAGCAGCCCTGCTTGGCGGGAGGGAGGGAATGAGCAGTTCTTC | CASSPAWREGGNEQFF | TRBV7-8 | few | TRBD2 | TRBJ2-1
TGTGCCAGCAGCTTGGACAGGGACGGCTACACCTTC | CASSLDRDGYTF | TRBV5-5 | NA | NA | TRBJ1-2
TGTGCCAGTAGTATCGACCTACCAGGGGCCAAAAACATTCAGTACTTC | CASSIDLPGAKNIQYF | TRBV19 | few | NA | TRBJ2-4
TGTGCCAGCAGCGGCCAGCGGGGGACGTACAATGAGCAGTTCTTC | CASSGQRGTYNEQFF | TRBV9 | few | TRBD2 | TRBJ2-1
TGTGCCAGCAGGGAATCGACAACGCTCTCCTACGAGCAGTACTTC | CASRESTTLSYEQYF | TRBV6-5 | NA | NA | TRBJ2-7
TGTGCCAGCAGCTTAGTAGGCAGGGGGAACGAAAAACTGTTTTTT | CASSLVGRGNEKLFF | TRBV11-2 | NA | TRBD1 | TRBJ1-4
TGTGCCAGCAGCCGAGACAGGGGAAACACTGAAGCTTTCTTT | CASSRDRGNTEAFF | TRBV7-2 | NA | TRBD1 | TRBJ1-1
TGTGCCAGCAGTGGACGGACAGGGCATCAGCCCCAGCATTTT | CASSGRTGHQPQHF | TRBV6-5 | NA | TRBD1 | TRBJ1-5
TGCGCCAGCAGCGGCGGGACTCCAGCGCTAGATACGCAGTATTTT | CASSGGTPALDTQYF | TRBV5-1 | NA | NA | TRBJ2-3
TGCGCCAGCAGCTTGCAAGAGTTTGAGACCCAGTACTTC | CASSLQEFETQYF | TRBV5-1 | NA | NA | TRBJ2-5
TGTGCCAGCAGTTTATCAGGACAGCTCTCCAAGCTCGGGGAGCTGTTTTTT | CASSLSGQLSKLGELFF | TRBV27 | NA | NA | TRBJ2-2
TGTGCCAGCAGCCTTACGGGAGGTGGCTACGAGCAGTACTTC | CASSLTGGGYEQYF | TRBV5-6 | few | TRBD2 | TRBJ2-7
TGTGCCAGCAGCGACACCGGGGAGCTGTTTTTT | CASSDTGELFF | TRBV2 | few | NA | TRBJ2-2
TGCGCCAGCAGCTTGGTCCCGGGGACTAGCGGGGACAATGAGCAGTTCTTC | CASSLVPGTSGDNEQFF | TRBV5-1 | few | TRBD2 | TRBJ2-1
TGTGCCAGCAGCCCCCGGGACAGGGCCGACACTGAAGCTTTCTTT | CASSPRDRADTEAFF | TRBV6-1 | NA | TRBD1 | TRBJ1-1
TGTGCCAGCAGCCACTCCGGGACGGACAGCTCCTACGAGCAGTACTTC | CASSHSGTDSSYEQYF | TRBV4-2 | NA | NA | TRBJ2-7
TGTGCCTGGAGTTCAACCGACAGGAACTACTACGAGCAGTACTTC | CAWSSTDRNYYEQYF | TRBV30 | NA | NA | TRBJ2-7
TGTGCCAGCAGCTTAGGGGCAGTGAACACCGGGGAGCTGTTTTTT | CASSLGAVNTGELFF | TRBV7-2 | NA | NA | TRBJ2-2
TGTGCCAGCAGCCCCCGTGGGGTTGACGCGGGAGTCGGGACCGGGGAGCTGTTTTTT | CASSPRGVDAGVGTGELFF | TRBV7-2 | NA | TRBD2 | TRBJ2-2
TGTGCCAGCAGCTTAGGACTAGCGGGGGGAGGAGAGACCCAGTACTTC | CASSLGLAGGGETQYF | TRBV5-5 | NA | TRBD2 | TRBJ2-5
TGTGCCAGCTCACGGGACAGGGGTGTAGAAGCTTTCTTT | CASSRDRGVEAFF | TRBV18 | NA | TRBD1 | TRBJ1-1
TGCGCCAGCAGCAAACTAGCGGGAGGCGCCGGGGAGCTGTTTTTT | CASSKLAGGAGELFF | TRBV5-1 | few | TRBD2 | TRBJ2-2